These 8 T cell receptor beta chains were sequenced from one sample in a study of T-cell memory formation after mild COVID-19. TCRdb reanalysed the 5' RACE reads using MiXCR and keeps one entry per CDR3 protein. This table has hundreds of thousands of distinct CDR3 sequences, approximately 15% appearing once. Sequenced material: PBMCs or a T cell subset sorted from them (not recorded which). The receptors were gathered from a man younger than 30 who had mild COVID-19 (a few samples of this study predate the infection). Cell type and time point are not known.

This clonotype was counted between two and nine times. V is TRBV29-1 and J is TRBJ1-1; 7 bases align to TRBD1. V lost 6 bases and J lost 2; bases outside the gene matches: 6. Germline V gene sequence: CDR1 SQVTM, CDR2 ANQGSEA. The CDR3 runs 13 residues. The CDR3 loop reads CSVAGQLNTEAFF. For the CDR3, the DNA is TGCAGCGTCGCGGGACAGCTTAACACTGAAGCTTTCTTT.

The V gene is TRBV5-1, the J gene TRBJ2-3; D perhaps matches TRBD2 (7 bases). V shed 4 bases and J shed 5 bases, with 14 bases lying between them. CDR1 and CDR2 from the germline V gene are SGHRS and YFSETQ. CDR3 length equals 14 residues. The CDR3 region has the DNA TGCGCCAGCAGCGGGGGGGCCGTTAGAGATACGCAGTATTTT. This codes for CASSGGAVRDTQYF.

DNA for the CDR3: TGCGCCAGCAGCCCGGACCCCGGGGGGCAGCCCCAGCATTTT. Protein product: CASSPDPGGQPQHF. The chain is built from TRBV5-1 and TRBJ1-5, with a possible D match to TRBD1 (5 bases). The CDR3 covers 14 residues. V gave up 4 bases and J gave up 7 bases, with 15 bases separating them. Per germline, CDR1 SGHRS and CDR2 YFSETQ.

Here the CDR3 reads CASSSLEKNIQYF. CDR3 nucleotide sequence: TGTGCCAGCAGTTCTTTAGAAAAAAACATTCAGTACTTC. The gene calls are TRBV27 and TRBJ2-4; D is uncertain. The CDR3 loop spans 13 amino acids. Germline CDR1 and CDR2: MNHEY and SMNVEV (reference sequence). Deletions cut 4 bases from V and 4 bases from J, with 8 bases between.

This clonotype was detected a few times. The chain carries TRBV20-1 and TRBJ2-3; D is perhaps TRBD1 or TRBD2 (7 bases each). The V end lost 5 bases, the J end lost 1 base, and 13 bases lay between the germline ends. This CDR3 region has 14 residues. Germline loops: CDR1 DFQATT, CDR2 SNEGSKA (reference sequence). This chain's CDR3 is CSAPQGGGTDTQYF. CDR3 DNA: TGCAGTGCTCCCCAGGGGGGGGGCACAGATACGCAGTATTTT.

This clonotype was recorded a few times. The chain uses TRBV24-1 and TRBJ2-3; D may correspond to TRBD1 or TRBD2 (5 bases each). Germline V gene lookup returns CDR1 KGHDR and CDR2 SFDVKD. The CDR3 spans 14 residues. V gave up 7 bases and J gave up 2 bases, with 12 bases separating them. The CDR3 bases are TGTGCCACCAGCCAGAGGGGCGCCACAGATACGCAGTATTTT. Its translation: CATSQRGATDTQYF.

In its sample, this clonotype was seen a few times. J is TRBJ2-1 and V is TRBV5-1; tentatively, D is TRBD1 (5 bases). V lost 4 bases and J 7 bases, leaving 12 bases between the germline ends. CDR3 length: 13 amino acids. Germline V gives CDR1 SGHRS, CDR2 YFSETQ. CDR3 coding DNA: TGCGCCAGCAGCCCAGACAGTCAGAATGAGCAGTTCTTC. Its protein product is CASSPDSQNEQFF.

The sample holds a few counts of this clonotype. This sequence joins TRBV9 and TRBJ2-2; tentative D call: TRBD1 (6 bases). Germline CDR1 and CDR2: SGDLS and YYNGEE. CDR3 length: 17 amino acids. The germline V and J ends were trimmed by 0 bases and 6 bases, with 18 bases remaining between them. CDR3 coding DNA: TGTGCCAGCAGCGTAGCTCCCGCAGGGGTTTCGGCCGGGGAGCTGTTTTTT. Its protein product is CASSVAPAGVSAGELFF.